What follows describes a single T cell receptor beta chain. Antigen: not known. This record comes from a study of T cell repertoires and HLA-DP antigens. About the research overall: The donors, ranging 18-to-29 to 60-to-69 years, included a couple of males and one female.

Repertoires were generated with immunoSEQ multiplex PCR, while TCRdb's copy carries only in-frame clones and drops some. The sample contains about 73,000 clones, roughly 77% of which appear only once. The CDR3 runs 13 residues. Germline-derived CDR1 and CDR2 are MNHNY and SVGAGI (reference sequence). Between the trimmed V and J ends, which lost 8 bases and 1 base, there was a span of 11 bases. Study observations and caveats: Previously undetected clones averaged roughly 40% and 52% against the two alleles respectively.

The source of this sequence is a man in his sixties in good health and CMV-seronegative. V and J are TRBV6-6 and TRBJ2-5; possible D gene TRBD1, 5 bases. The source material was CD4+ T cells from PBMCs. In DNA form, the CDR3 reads TGTGCCAGCCATTTAGGGGCCCAAGAGACCCAGTACTTC. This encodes CASHLGAQETQYF.